Below are 21 T cell receptor beta chains sequenced from a single sample in a study of T-cell reconstitution after alpha-beta-depleted transplantation in children. The library targeted TCRbeta and was prepared with unique molecular identifiers. TCRdb re-called the PCR reads through MiXCR, storing one row per CDR3 protein. The table lists some 830,000 distinct CDR3 sequences, 16% of them singletons. The source was PBMCs, mostly from graft donor cells, collected 360 days after TCRalphabeta/CD19-depleted stem cell transplant. These receptors were taken from a male patient between 5 and 17 years old who had a stem cell transplant for acute lymphoblastic leukemia, so the T cells may come from the graft donor.

CDR3 residues: CSAPGQGAYSNQPQHF. The CDR3 nucleotides read TGCAGTGCCCCGGGACAGGGGGCCTATAGCAATCAGCCCCAGCATTTT. The V call is TRBV20-1, the J call TRBJ1-5; 12 bases line up with TRBD1. The CDR3 extends over 16 amino acids. Germline V gives CDR1 DFQATT, CDR2 SNEGSKA (reference sequence). Trimming took 6 bases from V and 0 from J; bases not matched to a gene: 6.

In its sample, this clonotype was seen a few times. The chain is built from TRBV6-1 and TRBJ2-7; D unclear. Trimming took off 8 bases at V and 0 bases at J, with 17 bases between the two ends. CDR3 length: 15 residues. From germline, CDR1 is MNHNS and CDR2 SASEGT. The CDR3 here is CASLGRPPLSYEQYF. The CDR3 DNA reads as TGTGCCAGCCTGGGCCGCCCTCCTCTCTCCTACGAGCAGTACTTC.

The chain uses TRBV18 and TRBJ2-3; weak D call: TRBD1 (6 bases). CDR1 and CDR2 from the germline V gene are KGHSH and LQKENI. Trimming cost V 5 bases and J 4 bases, with 16 bases left between them. The CDR3 sequence is 15 residues long. CDR3 sequence (DNA): TGTGCCAGCTCATGGGACATCGCAGGGCCAGATACGCAGTATTTT. Translation: CASSWDIAGPDTQYF. The variable domain in full, completed from reference TRBV18 and TRBJ2-3, reads NAGVMQNPRHLVRRRGQEARLRCSPMKGHSHVYWYRQLPEEGLKFMVYLQKENIIDESGMPKERFSAEFPKEGPSILRIQQVVRGDSAAYFCASSWDIAGPDTQYFGPGTRLTVL.

The J gene is TRBJ2-7, the V gene TRBV6-6; 7 nucleotides agree with TRBD1. The CDR3 contains 13 residues. V shed 5 bases, J shed 6 bases, and the junction held 7 bases outside the gene matches. The germline gives CDR1 MNHNY, CDR2 SVGAGI (reference sequence). DNA of the CDR3: TGTGCCAGCAGTGTAAGGGACAGCGGCGAGCAGTACTTC. As protein: CASSVRDSGEQYF.

This clonotype was seen just once. This chain uses TRBV18 with TRBJ1-1; tentative D call: TRBD1 (5 bases). This CDR3 comprises 19 residues. Germline loops: CDR1 KGHSH, CDR2 LQKENI. V was pared by 3 bases and J by 1 base, with 24 bases between. DNA of the CDR3: TGTGCCAGCTCACCGGGGGTCCCCAGGGCTTGGGAGGGGAACACTGAAGCTTTCTTT. Its translation: CASSPGVPRAWEGNTEAFF. Variable domain in full (rest from reference TRBV18 and TRBJ1-1): NAGVMQNPRHLVRRRGQEARLRCSPMKGHSHVYWYRQLPEEGLKFMVYLQKENIIDESGMPKERFSAEFPKEGPSILRIQQVVRGDSAAYFCASSPGVPRAWEGNTEAFFGQGTRLTVV.

This clonotype occurred a few times. The chain links TRBV12-3 or TRBV12-4 to TRBJ1-3, with D tentatively TRBD1 (5 bases). This CDR3 spans 18 amino acids. Trimming stripped 2 bases from V and 6 bases from J, with 23 bases between. DNA of the CDR3: TGTGCCAGCAGTTTAAGGGAGGTCGAACAGGCGGTGACAAACACCATATATTTT. Its protein is CASSLREVEQAVTNTIYF.

The V call is TRBV4-1, the J call TRBJ2-7, with D possibly matching TRBD1 (6 bases). Germline assignment: CDR1 MGHRA and CDR2 YSYEKL. The CDR3 has 14 amino acids. V was clipped by 3 bases and J by 3 bases, with 12 bases between them. The CDR3 DNA reads as TGCGCCAGCAGCCACAGGGACAACTTCTACGAGCAGTACTTC. Translating gives CASSHRDNFYEQYF.

The chain combines TRBV20-1 with TRBJ2-3; tentatively, D is TRBD2 (6 bases). The CDR3 totals 15 residues. The V and J ends lost 1 base and 2 bases respectively, with 13 bases between them. Germline lookup yields CDR1 DFQATT and CDR2 SNEGSKA (reference sequence). The DNA for the CDR3 is TGCAGTGCTAGAGCGGGAGATCTCTTCACAGATACGCAGTATTTT. Protein product: CSARAGDLFTDTQYF.

This clonotype has only a few counts. The V call is TRBV3-1, the J call TRBJ1-2; D is ambiguous. The CDR3 length is 15 residues. Trimming shortened V by 2 bases and J by 3 bases, and 13 bases separated the two germline ends. Germline assignment: CDR1 LGHDT and CDR2 YNNKEL (reference sequence). The CDR3 coding sequence is TGTGCCAGCAGCCAATTATTCCCCTCAGACTATGGCTACACCTTC. Translating gives CASSQLFPSDYGYTF.

This clonotype was recorded a few times. The rearrangement uses TRBV12-3 or TRBV12-4 and TRBJ2-4; D remains unclear. The V end was cut by 2 bases, the J end by 0 bases, with 11 bases between. The CDR3 runs 16 residues. CDR3 DNA: TGTGCCAGCAGTTTAAGCCCCGGCCTAGCCAAAAACATTCAGTACTTC. This encodes CASSLSPGLAKNIQYF.

This clonotype came up a few times. This chain connects TRBV6-5 to TRBJ1-4; D ambiguous. Per germline, CDR1 MNHEY and CDR2 SVGAGI. This CDR3 has 15 residues. V gave up 0 bases and J gave up 3 bases, with 8 bases separating them. The chain's CDR3 is CASSYSASANEKLFF. The CDR3 DNA reads TGTGCCAGCAGTTACTCGGCCAGCGCTAATGAAAAACTGTTTTTT.

Only a few counts were recorded for this clonotype. The CDR3 protein is CASSIRESSGGNSYEQYF. DNA of the CDR3: TGTGCCAGCAGTATCAGGGAATCCTCGGGAGGGAACTCCTACGAGCAGTACTTC. The chain couples TRBV27 to TRBJ2-7, with 8 bases fitting TRBD2. Germline CDR1 MNHEY, CDR2 SMNVEV (reference sequence). The V gene end was trimmed by 5 bases and the J gene end by 0 bases; junction bases not matched to a gene: 15. The CDR3 is made up of 18 amino acids.

The chain uses TRBV5-5 and TRBJ2-7, with D possibly TRBD2 on 6 matching bases. CDR3 length equals 13 residues. Germline V gives CDR1 SGHKS, CDR2 YYEKEE (reference sequence). Trimming pared 0 bases from V and 11 bases from J, leaving 15 bases between. CDR3 loop: CASSLVSVGGKYF. CDR3 bases: TGTGCCAGCAGCTTGGTTTCAGTTGGGGGGAAGTACTTC.

In its sample, this clonotype was seen a few times. The genes are TRBV27 and TRBJ2-1, with 10 bases matching TRBD2. The V and J ends lost 5 bases and 0 bases, in that order; junction bases with no gene match: 7. The CDR3 is made up of 17 amino acids. Germline V gene data show CDR1 as MNHEY and CDR2 as SMNVEV (reference sequence). CDR3 residues: CASSPWTSGSSYNEQFF. The CDR3, as DNA: TGTGCCAGCAGTCCTTGGACTAGCGGCTCCTCCTACAATGAGCAGTTCTTC.

The rearrangement joins TRBV5-1 to TRBJ1-3; 8 bases align to TRBD1. This CDR3 is built from 17 residues. The V gene's germline CDR1 is SGHRS and CDR2 YFSETQ. The V segment lost 1 base and the J segment 0 bases; nucleotides outside the gene matches: 6. CDR3: CASSLPGQALSGNTIYF. The DNA of the CDR3 is TGCGCCAGCAGCTTGCCGGGACAGGCCCTCTCTGGAAACACCATATATTTT.

Regarding this clonotype: Sequence at one end of the junction differs from germline and may be a read error. The chain recombines TRBV24-1 with TRBJ2-7, with 12 bases identical to TRBD2. Germline V gene lookup returns CDR1 KGHDR and CDR2 SFDVKD. This CDR3 has 16 amino acids. This CDR3 is CATTDTSGRTTYEQYF. CDR3 in DNA: TGTGCTACCACCGATACTAGCGGGAGGACAACCTACGAGCAGTACTTC.

The chain employs TRBV5-1 and TRBJ2-7; 7 nucleotides agree with TRBD2. Germline CDR1 SGHRS, CDR2 YFSETQ. The CDR3 has 15 amino acids. Germline trimming cut 0 bases from V and 3 bases from J; bases unmatched to any gene: 6. In DNA, the CDR3 is TGCGCCAGCAGCTTGGTTCGGGGAGGGGACTACGAGCAGTACTTC. As protein: CASSLVRGGDYEQYF.

CDR3 sequence: CASSFDLGGINEQFF. The CDR3 bases are TGCGCCAGCAGTTTTGACCTCGGAGGTATCAATGAGCAGTTCTTC. The chain links TRBV5-1 to TRBJ2-1, with D possibly matching TRBD2 (5 bases). Germline assignment: CDR1 SGHRS and CDR2 YFSETQ. The V gene lost 5 bases and the J gene lost 6 bases, with 18 bases spanning the gap. The CDR3 runs to 15 residues.

This chain links TRBV5-5 with TRBJ2-7; D may be TRBD1 (5 bases). Trimming cost V 3 bases and J 4 bases, with 11 bases left between them. Germline V gene sequence: CDR1 SGHKS, CDR2 YYEKEE (reference sequence). The CDR3 has 13 residues. The CDR3 spells CASSWTNTYEQYF. Here the CDR3 DNA reads TGTGCCAGCAGCTGGACAAATACTTACGAGCAGTACTTC. Supplemented by reference TRBV5-5 and TRBJ2-7, the full variable domain reads DAGVTQSPTHLIKTRGQQVTLRCSPISGHKSVSWYQQVLGQGPQFIFQYYEKEERGRGNFPDRFSARQFPNYSSELNVNALLLGDSALYLCASSWTNTYEQYFGPGTRLTVT.

The chain carries TRBV5-1 and TRBJ2-7; D is possibly TRBD1 or TRBD2 (5 bases each). Deletions cut 4 bases from V and 0 bases from J, with 14 bases between. The CDR3 has 15 amino acids. Germline V gene data show CDR1 as SGHRS and CDR2 as YFSETQ. CDR3 in amino acids: CASSHGTQISYEQYF. CDR3 bases: TGCGCCAGCAGCCACGGGACCCAAATCTCCTACGAGCAGTACTTC.

CDR3 loop: CASSSQTDYEQYF. The CDR3 coding sequence is TGTGCCAGCAGCTCCCAGACAGATTACGAGCAGTACTTC. J is TRBJ2-7 and V is TRBV7-2; a weak D match, TRBD1 (5 bases). Trimming removed 4 bases from V and 4 bases from J, with 11 bases in between. Looked up from germline, CDR1 is SGHTA and CDR2 is FQGNSA. The CDR3 runs to 13 residues.